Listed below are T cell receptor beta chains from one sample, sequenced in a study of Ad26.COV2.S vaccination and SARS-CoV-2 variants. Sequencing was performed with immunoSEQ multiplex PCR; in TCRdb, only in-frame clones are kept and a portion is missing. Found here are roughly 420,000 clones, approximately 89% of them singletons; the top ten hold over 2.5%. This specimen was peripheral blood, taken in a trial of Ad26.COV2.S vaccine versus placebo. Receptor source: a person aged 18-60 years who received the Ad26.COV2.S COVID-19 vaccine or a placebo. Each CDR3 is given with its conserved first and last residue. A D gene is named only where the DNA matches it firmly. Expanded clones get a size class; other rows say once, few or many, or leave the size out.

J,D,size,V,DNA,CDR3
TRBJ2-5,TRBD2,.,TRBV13,TGTGCCAGCAGCTCGTCAGGGAGGGTTGAGACCCAGTACTTC,CASSSSGRVETQYF
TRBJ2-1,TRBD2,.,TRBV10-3,TGTGCCATTACCCCCGGGACTGACAGACTAGCGGGTGTTAAGGTAGAGCAGTTCTTC,CAITPGTDRLAGVKVEQFF
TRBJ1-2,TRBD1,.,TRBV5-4,TGTGCCAGCAGCTCATATAGGACAGGGGAAAGCGGCTACACCTTC,CASSSYRTGESGYTF
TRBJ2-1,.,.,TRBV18,TGTGCCAGCTCACCAGGCTTGGCGGAGGAGCAGTTCTTC,CASSPGLAEEQFF
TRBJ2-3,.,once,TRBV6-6,TGTGCCAGCACCCCTCCTCGGGCTAGCGGCACAGATACGCAGTATTTT,CASTPPRASGTDTQYF
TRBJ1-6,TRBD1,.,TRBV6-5,TGTGCCAGCAGTTACGACAGGGTTTTCACTAATTCACCCCTCCACTTT,CASSYDRVFTNSPLHF
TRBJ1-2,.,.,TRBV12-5,TGTGCTAGTGGTTTTCCGGCAGCTTATGGCTACACCTTC,CASGFPAAYGYTF
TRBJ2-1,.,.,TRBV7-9,TGTGCCAGCAGCTTAGGATCGGCAGAACTATACCATGAGCAGTTCTTC,CASSLGSAELYHEQFF
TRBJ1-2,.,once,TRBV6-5,TGTGCCAGCAGGCTATCAGGCTCTAACTATGGCTACACCTTC,CASRLSGSNYGYTF
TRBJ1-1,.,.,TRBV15,TGTGCCACCAGCCGACTCAGGGAAACTGAAGCTTTCTTT,CATSRLRETEAFF
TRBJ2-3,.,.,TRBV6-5,TGTGCCAGCAGGGATAGAAGCACAGATACGCAGTATTTT,CASRDRSTDTQYF
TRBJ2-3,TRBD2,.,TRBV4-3,TGCGCCAGCAGCCAAGGTTCTAGCGGGAGCTCTGGGACAGATACGCAGTATTTT,CASSQGSSGSSGTDTQYF
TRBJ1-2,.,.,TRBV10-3,TGTGCCATCAGTGAGACGGGGCCCGGGATCTATGGCTACACCTTC,CAISETGPGIYGYTF
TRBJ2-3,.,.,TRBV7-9,TGTGCCAGCAGCGGGGGGACCCTGTACACAGATACGCAGTATTTT,CASSGGTLYTDTQYF
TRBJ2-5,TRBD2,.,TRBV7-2,TGTGCCAGCAGCCCCCCCGCGGGAGGGCCGGGGTTGGGCGGAGAGACCCAGTACTTC,CASSPPAGGPGLGGETQYF
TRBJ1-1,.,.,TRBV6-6,TGTGCCAGCAGTTACTCCCCGGCCGGCGAGCCAGAAGCTTTCTTT,CASSYSPAGEPEAFF
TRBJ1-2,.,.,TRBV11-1,TGTGCCAGCAGCTCGGACGGATCCGCGGAGGGCTACACCTTC,CASSSDGSAEGYTF
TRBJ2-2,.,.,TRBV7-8,TGTGCCAGCAGCTTATATCCTGGCCCGAACACCGGGGAGCTGTTTTTT,CASSLYPGPNTGELFF
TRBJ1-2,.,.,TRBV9,TGTGCCAGCAGCGCAGGCCTCGGTGTAAGGGGCTACACCTTC,CASSAGLGVRGYTF
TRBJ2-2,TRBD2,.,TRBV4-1,TGCGCCAGCAACCAACGGGGGGGGTTCCCCGGGGAGCTGTTTTTT,CASNQRGGFPGELFF
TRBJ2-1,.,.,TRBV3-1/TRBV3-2,TGTGCCAGCAGCCAGCCCCCTCCTACTTCCGCCCGGCAGTTCTTC,CASSQPPPTSARQFF
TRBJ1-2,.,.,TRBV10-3,TGTGCCATCCATCCGGACCTTGGCTATGGCTACACCTTC,CAIHPDLGYGYTF
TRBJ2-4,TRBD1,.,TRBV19,TGTGCCAGTAGGACACAGGGGGGTGACATTCAGTACTTC,CASRTQGGDIQYF
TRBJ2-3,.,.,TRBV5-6,TGTGCCAGCAGCTTGGTGCCAGATACGCAGTATTTT,CASSLVPDTQYF
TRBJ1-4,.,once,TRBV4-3,TGCGCCAGCAGCCTCCGACCCAGGGGACCAAATGAAAAACTGTTTTTT,CASSLRPRGPNEKLFF
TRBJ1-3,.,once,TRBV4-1,TGCGCCAGCAGCTCAGGGAGTTGGGGAGGAAACACCATATATTTT,CASSSGSWGGNTIYF
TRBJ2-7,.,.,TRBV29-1,TGCAGTGTAGTCGGGGACGGATTGACCTACGAGCAGTACTTC,CSVVGDGLTYEQYF
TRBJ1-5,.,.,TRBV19,TGTGCCAGTAGTAAGCAGCTTAATCAGCCCCAGCATTTT,CASSKQLNQPQHF
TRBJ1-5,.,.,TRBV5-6,TGTGCCAGCAGCTTTAACGGGGATTCGAGCAATCAGCCCCAGCATTTT,CASSFNGDSSNQPQHF
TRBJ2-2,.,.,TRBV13,TGTGCCAGCAGCTTACCCAGGGGTTCGAACACCGGGGAGCTGTTTTTT,CASSLPRGSNTGELFF
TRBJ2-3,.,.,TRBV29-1,TGCAGCGTTGGAAGCAGGGGGCTTGCGGGAGGGCCTAGAGATACGCAGTATTTT,CSVGSRGLAGGPRDTQYF
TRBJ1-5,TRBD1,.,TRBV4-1,TGCGCCAGCAGCCCGGGACAGGCGAAAGCTAGCAATCAGCCCCAGCATTTT,CASSPGQAKASNQPQHF
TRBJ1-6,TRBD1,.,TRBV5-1,TGCGCCAGCAGCTTTGGGGACAGCCACTATTCACCCCTCCACTTT,CASSFGDSHYSPLHF
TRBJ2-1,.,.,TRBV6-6,TGTGCCAGCAGGTATGCGTTCAATGAGCAGTTCTTC,CASRYAFNEQFF
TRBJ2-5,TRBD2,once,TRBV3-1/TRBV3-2,TGTGCCAGCAGCCAGCTAGCGGGAGGTCAAGAGACCCAGTACTTC,CASSQLAGGQETQYF
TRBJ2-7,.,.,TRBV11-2,TGTGCCAGCAGCTTAGATCGGGACTCCTACGAGCAGTACTTC,CASSLDRDSYEQYF
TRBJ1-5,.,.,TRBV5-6,TGTGCCAGCAGCCAGGATGGTAGGGGGGACCAGCCCCAGCATTTT,CASSQDGRGDQPQHF
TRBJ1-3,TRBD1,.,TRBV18,TGTGCCAGCTCGATTACACCGGGACAGGTCTTCTCTGGAAACACCATATATTTT,CASSITPGQVFSGNTIYF
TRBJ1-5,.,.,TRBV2,TGTGCCAGCAGTGTGACAGGCAATCAGCCCCAGCATTTT,CASSVTGNQPQHF
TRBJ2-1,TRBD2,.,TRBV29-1,TGCAGCGTCGTGCTGCCTAGCGGGAGGGCCACGAATGAGCAGTTCTTC,CSVVLPSGRATNEQFF
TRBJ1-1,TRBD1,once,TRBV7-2,TGTGCCAGCAGCTTTCAGGGGGCGAGTGAAGCTTTCTTT,CASSFQGASEAFF
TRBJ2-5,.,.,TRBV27,TGTGCCAGCAGTTTAGGGCGTGGGTTACAAGAGACCCAGTACTTC,CASSLGRGLQETQYF